This T cell receptor beta chain derives from a study of shared clonotypes between healthy human individuals. Turning to this clone: Its antigen is undetermined.

Naive CD8 cells lacked CD45RO and underwent positive selection for CCR7, leaving out terminally differentiated effector memory CD45RA+ cells. Measured with immunoSEQ multiplex PCR; TCRdb has only the in-frame clones, and not every one. The sample shows around 2,000,000 clones, about 94% of them seen only once. Germline lookup yields CDR1 MNHNS and CDR2 SASEGT. CDR3 length: 14 amino acids. With 8 bases clipped from V and 3 bases from J, the junction kept 5 bases outside the gene matches. The study, taken as a whole, reports: A handful of donors shared 5% to 5.5% of their naive CD4 clonotypes.

The rearrangement uses TRBV6-1 and TRBJ1-5; 9 bases agree with TRBD1. The receptor comes from a man aged 18-30 years in good health. The material sequenced was naive CD8+ T cells sorted from blood. CDR3 protein: CASLDRGNNQPQHF. DNA of the CDR3: TGTGCCAGCCTGGACAGGGGCAACAATCAGCCCCAGCATTTT.